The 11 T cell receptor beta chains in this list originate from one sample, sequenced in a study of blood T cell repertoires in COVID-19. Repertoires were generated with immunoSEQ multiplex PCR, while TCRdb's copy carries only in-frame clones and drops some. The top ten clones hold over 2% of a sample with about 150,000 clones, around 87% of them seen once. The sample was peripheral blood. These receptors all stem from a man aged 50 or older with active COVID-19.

CDR3 DNA sequence: TGCGCCAGCAGCCGTGGGACAGCGGTGGATGAAAAACTGTTTTTT. Translated: CASSRGTAVDEKLFF. V usage is TRBV5-1 and J usage is TRBJ1-4; 7 bases align to TRBD1. Germline lookup yields CDR1 SGHRS and CDR2 YFSETQ. The CDR3 has 15 residues. Trimming removed 4 bases from V and 6 bases from J; junction bases left unmatched: 9.

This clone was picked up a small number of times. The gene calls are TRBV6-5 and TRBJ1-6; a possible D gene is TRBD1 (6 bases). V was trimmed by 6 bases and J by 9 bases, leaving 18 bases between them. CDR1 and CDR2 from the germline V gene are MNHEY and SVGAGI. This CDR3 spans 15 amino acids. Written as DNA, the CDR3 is TGTGCCAGCAGCTCCCCTCAGGGGTGGCCTTCACCCCTCCACTTT. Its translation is CASSSPQGWPSPLHF.

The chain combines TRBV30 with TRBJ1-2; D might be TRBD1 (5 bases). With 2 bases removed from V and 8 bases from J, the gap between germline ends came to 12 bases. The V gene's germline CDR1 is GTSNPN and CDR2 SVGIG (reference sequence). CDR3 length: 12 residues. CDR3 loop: CAWSKGTSGYTF. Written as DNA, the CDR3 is TGTGCCTGGAGTAAGGGGACTAGCGGCTACACCTTC. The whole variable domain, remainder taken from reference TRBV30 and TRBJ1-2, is SQTIHQWPATLVQPVGSPLSLECTVEGTSNPNLYWYRQAAGRGLQLLFYSVGIGQISSEVPQNLSASRPQDRQFILSSKKLLLSDSGFYLCAWSKGTSGYTFGSGTRLTVV.

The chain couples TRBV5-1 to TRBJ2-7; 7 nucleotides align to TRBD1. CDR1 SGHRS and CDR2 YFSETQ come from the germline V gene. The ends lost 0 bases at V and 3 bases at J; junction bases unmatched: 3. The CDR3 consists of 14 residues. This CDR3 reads CASSLGDSHYEQYF. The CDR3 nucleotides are TGCGCCAGCAGCTTGGGGGACAGCCACTACGAGCAGTACTTC.

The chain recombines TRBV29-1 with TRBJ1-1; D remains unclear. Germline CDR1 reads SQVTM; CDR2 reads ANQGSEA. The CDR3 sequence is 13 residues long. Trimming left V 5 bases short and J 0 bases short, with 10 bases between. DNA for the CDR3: TGCAGCGTTTCCCCGACATTGAACACTGAAGCTTTCTTT. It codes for CSVSPTLNTEAFF.

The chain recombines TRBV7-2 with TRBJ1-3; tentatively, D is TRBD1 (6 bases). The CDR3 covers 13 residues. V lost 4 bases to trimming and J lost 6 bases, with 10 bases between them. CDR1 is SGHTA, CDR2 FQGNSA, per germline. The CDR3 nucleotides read TGTGCCAGCAGCTCAGACAGGATAAACACCATATATTTT. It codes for CASSSDRINTIYF.

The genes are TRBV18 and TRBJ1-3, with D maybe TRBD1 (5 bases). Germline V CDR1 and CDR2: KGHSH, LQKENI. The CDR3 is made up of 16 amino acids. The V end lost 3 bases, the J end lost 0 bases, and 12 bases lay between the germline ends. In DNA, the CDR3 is TGTGCCAGCTCACCCTTGACAGCCATCTCTGGAAACACCATATATTTT. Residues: CASSPLTAISGNTIYF. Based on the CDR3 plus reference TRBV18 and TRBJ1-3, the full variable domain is NAGVMQNPRHLVRRRGQEARLRCSPMKGHSHVYWYRQLPEEGLKFMVYLQKENIIDESGMPKERFSAEFPKEGPSILRIQQVVRGDSAAYFCASSPLTAISGNTIYFGEGSWLTVV.

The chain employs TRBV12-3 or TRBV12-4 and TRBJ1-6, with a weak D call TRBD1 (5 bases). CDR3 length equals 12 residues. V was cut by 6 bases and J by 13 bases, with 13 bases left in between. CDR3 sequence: CASSPGGGPLHF. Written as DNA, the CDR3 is TGTGCCAGCAGCCCGGGGGGGGGTCCCCTCCACTTT.

CDR3 nucleotides: TGTGCCAGCAGCCGAAACGGACGGGGGGTGGTTGGCTACACCTTC. The encoded protein is CASSRNGRGVVGYTF. V and J are TRBV7-8 and TRBJ1-2, with D possibly being TRBD1 (5 bases). CDR3 length: 15 residues. Germline V gene data show CDR1 as SGHVS and CDR2 as FQNEAQ. V was clipped by 5 bases and J by 7 bases, with 20 bases between them.

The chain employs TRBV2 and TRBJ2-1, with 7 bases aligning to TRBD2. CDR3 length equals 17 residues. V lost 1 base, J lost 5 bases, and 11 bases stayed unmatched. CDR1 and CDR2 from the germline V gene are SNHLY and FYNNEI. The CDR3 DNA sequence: TGTGCCAGCAGTGAAGGATCTCTCCGGGGGGTTAACAATGAGCAGTTCTTC. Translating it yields CASSEGSLRGVNNEQFF.

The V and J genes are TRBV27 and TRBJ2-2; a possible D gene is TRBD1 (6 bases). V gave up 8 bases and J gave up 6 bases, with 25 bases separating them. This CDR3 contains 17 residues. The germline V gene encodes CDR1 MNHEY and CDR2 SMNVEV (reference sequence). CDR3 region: CASPISGKGVEAGELFF. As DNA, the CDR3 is TGTGCCAGCCCCATTTCAGGGAAGGGGGTAGAGGCCGGGGAGCTGTTTTTT.